What follows are 24 T cell receptor beta chains derived from one specimen sequenced in a study of cytomegalovirus exposure and HLA in healthy donors. Primers for the PCR totalled 60 Vbeta and 13 Jbeta. The repertoire was sequenced with immunoSEQ multiplex PCR; TCRdb's copy has only in-frame clones and lacks some. This table has about 120,000 clones, less than 85% appearing once. Material: PBMCs. These receptors all stem from a man aged 50 to 59 in good health and CMV-seropositive.

This clone was detected only a few times. Compared with germline, one end of the junction differs, possibly owing to a read error. CDR3: CASSQGDRNTGELFF. For the CDR3, the DNA is TGTGCTAGCAGCCAGGGGGACAGAAACACCGGGGAGCTGTTTTTT. This chain connects TRBV7-7 to TRBJ2-2; 7 nucleotides line up with TRBD1. The V gene's germline CDR1 is SSHAT and CDR2 FNYEAQ (reference sequence). The CDR3 runs 15 residues.

The chain has TRBV7-2 and TRBJ2-3; a possible D gene is TRBD1 (6 bases). The ends were cut back, 6 bases at V and 9 bases at J, with 19 bases in the middle. The CDR3 spans 14 residues. CDR1 is SGHTA, CDR2 FQGNSA, per germline. The CDR3 protein is CASRSGSPQGTQYF. The CDR3 nucleotides read TGTGCCAGCAGATCCGGGTCCCCCCAGGGGACGCAGTATTTT.

The J gene is TRBJ1-5, the V gene TRBV27; D gene ambiguous. The CDR3 spans 15 residues. The V and J ends lost 3 bases and 4 bases respectively, with 13 bases between them. CDR1 and CDR2 (germline): MNHEY, SMNVEV (reference sequence). Here the CDR3 DNA reads TGTGCCAGCAGTTTTGGTGTGGCGGCGAATCAGCCCCAGCATTTT. As protein: CASSFGVAANQPQHF.

The rearrangement uses TRBV5-1 and TRBJ2-2; D gene uncertain. Trimming left V 4 bases short and J 1 base short, with 5 bases between. CDR1 SGHRS and CDR2 YFSETQ come from the germline V gene. The CDR3 spans 13 residues. For the CDR3, the DNA is TGCGCCAGCAGCCCCCGGAACACCGGGGAGCTGTTTTTT. Translation: CASSPRNTGELFF.

V usage is TRBV28 and J usage is TRBJ2-5; the match to TRBD1 covers 7 bases. The closer fit of TRBJ2-7 to the DNA end suggests the J call may be wrong. The CDR3 is made up of 12 amino acids. CDR1 MDHEN and CDR2 SYDVKM come from the germline V gene. DNA for the CDR3: TGTGCCAGCAGCTGGGACAGCTACGAGCAGTACTTC. Protein sequence: CASSWDSYEQYF.

This clone was counted a few times. V and J are TRBV5-4 and TRBJ2-1; a weak D match, TRBD1 (5 bases). The V end lost 7 bases, the J end lost 8 bases, and 16 bases lay between the germline ends. This CDR3 spans 13 amino acids. Germline CDR1 and CDR2: SGHNT and YYREEE (reference sequence). CDR3 amino acids: CASSASGLDEQFF. For the CDR3, the DNA is TGTGCCAGCTCGGCGTCAGGGTTGGATGAGCAGTTCTTC.

The V gene is TRBV4-2, the J gene TRBJ2-3; 11 bases match TRBD2. After removal of 4 bases from V and 7 bases from J, the junction contained 19 bases not matched to a gene. Germline loops: CDR1 LGHNA, CDR2 YNFKEQ. The CDR3 extends over 19 amino acids. The CDR3 loop reads CASSPRRGVAGGNSHTQYF. DNA of the CDR3: TGTGCCAGCAGCCCGCGCCGGGGAGTAGCGGGAGGGAATTCTCATACGCAGTATTTT.

Comments on this clone: A junction boundary mismatches the germline segment, possibly from a read error. The CDR3 here is CSSSFTSGGVGDEQFF. CDR3 sequence (DNA): TGTTCCAGCAGCTTTACTAGCGGGGGGGTAGGCGATGAGCAGTTCTTC. This chain links TRBV7-9 with TRBJ2-1; 13 nucleotides line up with TRBD2. Germline V gives CDR1 SEHNR, CDR2 FQNEAQ (reference sequence). There are 16 residues in the CDR3.

The chain couples TRBV9 to TRBJ2-2, with 7 bases aligning to TRBD1. This CDR3 spans 13 amino acids. Germline assignment: CDR1 SGDLS and CDR2 YYNGEE. Trimming cost V 5 bases and J 6 bases; bases outside gene matches: 4. In DNA form, the CDR3 reads TGTGCCAGCAGTAGAGGGGGCCCCGGGGAGCTGTTTTTT. Residues: CASSRGGPGELFF. The whole variable domain, remainder taken from reference TRBV9 and TRBJ2-2, is DSGVTQTPKHLITATGQRVTLRCSPRSGDLSVYWYQQSLDQGLQFLIQYYNGEERAKGNILERFSAQQFPDLHSELNLSSLELGDSALYFCASSRGGPGELFFGEGSRLTVL.

V usage is TRBV27 and J usage is TRBJ2-3; tentative D call: TRBD2 (6 bases). The CDR3 covers 16 residues. V was pared by 3 bases and J by 4 bases, with 17 bases between. CDR1 MNHEY and CDR2 SMNVEV come from the germline V gene (reference sequence). The CDR3 region has the DNA TGTGCCAGCAGTTTTCTAGCGAAAGTGAGCGCAGATACGCAGTATTTT. It yields the protein CASSFLAKVSADTQYF.

The gene calls are TRBV13 and TRBJ1-6, with D tentatively TRBD1 (5 bases). Germline loops: CDR1 PRHDT, CDR2 FYEKMQ (reference sequence). The CDR3 totals 14 residues. Deletions cut 2 bases from V and 7 bases from J, with 9 bases between. Here the CDR3 DNA reads TGTGCCAGCAGCTTATCAGGGTACAATTCACCCCTCCACTTT. It translates to CASSLSGYNSPLHF.

CDR3 sequence reads: CASSPYNYGYTF. CDR3 bases: TGTGCCAGCAGTCCCTATAACTATGGCTACACCTTC. The rearrangement joins TRBV5-6 to TRBJ1-2; D unresolved. This CDR3 is 12 amino acids long. The germline V and J ends were trimmed by 5 bases and 1 base, with 6 bases remaining between them. Germline CDR1 reads SGHDT; CDR2 reads YYEEEE.

This clone was observed a handful of times. The genes are TRBV7-6 and TRBJ1-4; D is uncertain. Trimming took 1 base from V and 7 from J, leaving 10 bases between them. The CDR3 has 14 residues. Germline V gene sequence: CDR1 SGHVS, CDR2 FNYEAQ. The CDR3 nucleotides read TGTGCCAGCAGCTTAGAGGAGAAGGTTGAAAAACTGTTTTTT. The encoded protein is CASSLEEKVEKLFF.

The V call is TRBV9, the J call TRBJ1-2; 7 bases match TRBD1. The CDR3 is 16 residues long. Germline loops: CDR1 SGDLS, CDR2 YYNGEE. V shed 2 bases, J shed 1 base, and the junction held 8 bases outside the gene matches. In nucleotides, the CDR3 is TGTGCCAGCAGCGTGAACCGGGACAGACTTAACTATGGCTACACCTTC. Translating it yields CASSVNRDRLNYGYTF.

On this clone: One end of the junction varies from germline; a read error may be responsible. The chain combines TRBV7-9 with TRBJ2-1; 8 bases are shared with TRBD2. This CDR3 has 17 residues. CDR1 and CDR2 from the germline V gene are SEHNR and FQNEAQ (reference sequence). The DNA for the CDR3 is TGTTCCAGCAGCTTAGTTATGGTGTCCGGGGGGGCGAATGAGCAGTTCTTC. Translation: CSSSLVMVSGGANEQFF.

The V call is TRBV19, the J call TRBJ2-3, with 15 bases that match TRBD2. The CDR3 has 19 amino acids. Germline CDR1 is LNHDA and CDR2 is SQIVND (reference sequence). V lost 5 bases to trimming and J lost 4 bases; unmatched junction nucleotides: 13. The DNA of the CDR3 is TGTGCCAGTAGTGGATCGGGACTAGCGGGAGGCCATAGTTCAGATACGCAGTATTTT. Encoded protein: CASSGSGLAGGHSSDTQYF.

This clone was seen a handful of times. The chain uses TRBV7-2 and TRBJ2-3, with D uncertain. The V end was cut by 5 bases, the J end by 2 bases, with 11 bases between. Germline V gives CDR1 SGHTA, CDR2 FQGNSA. The CDR3 is 14 residues long. CDR3 amino acids: CASSRLPNTDTQYF. The CDR3 DNA follows: TGTGCCAGCAGCCGACTCCCCAACACAGATACGCAGTATTTT.

V gene TRBV6-6 combines with J gene TRBJ1-2; D uncertain. The CDR3 spans 14 residues. V was trimmed by 6 bases and J by 3 bases, leaving 14 bases between them. CDR1 and CDR2 (germline): MNHNY, SVGAGI (reference sequence). The CDR3 DNA sequence: TGTGCCAGCAGCAGAAGTGGCAGCGACTATGGCTACACCTTC. Translation: CASSRSGSDYGYTF.

This clone was counted between two and nine times. The chain recombines TRBV11-2 with TRBJ2-2; 11 nucleotides agree with TRBD2. Germline V gene sequence: CDR1 SGHAT, CDR2 FQNNGV. This CDR3 is 19 amino acids long. V lost 0 bases to trimming and J lost 2 bases; unmatched junction nucleotides: 8. This CDR3 is CASSLDFETSGVNTGELFF. The CDR3 DNA sequence: TGTGCCAGCAGCTTAGATTTCGAGACTAGCGGGGTTAACACCGGGGAGCTGTTTTTT.

The chain couples TRBV7-9 to TRBJ1-2; 7 nucleotides align to TRBD1. Germline V gene lookup returns CDR1 SEHNR and CDR2 FQNEAQ (reference sequence). CDR3 length: 12 residues. V shed 10 bases, J shed 6 bases, and the junction held 8 bases outside the gene matches. The CDR3 reads CAISDQGDGYTF. CDR3 in DNA: TGTGCCATCTCCGACCAGGGGGATGGCTACACCTTC.

The CDR3 DNA reads as TGTGCCAGCAGCGGTGATAGAGGGGAGGGTTCGAACACTGAAGCTTTCTTT. Protein product: CASSGDRGEGSNTEAFF. The chain has TRBV11-2 and TRBJ1-1; D possibly corresponds to TRBD1 (5 bases). Germline loops: CDR1 SGHAT, CDR2 FQNNGV. This CDR3 has 17 amino acids. V was clipped by 5 bases and J by 1 base, with 20 bases between them.

The chain is built from TRBV19 and TRBJ2-1, with 12 bases that match TRBD2. CDR1 and CDR2 (germline): LNHDA, SQIVND (reference sequence). This CDR3 is 15 amino acids long. J gave up 8 bases and V 3 bases, and 5 bases lay outside the gene matches. CDR3 residues: CASSILAGGLYEQFF. Here the CDR3 DNA reads TGTGCCAGTAGTATCCTAGCGGGGGGGCTATATGAGCAGTTCTTC.

The chain is built from TRBV10-2 and TRBJ1-2; 8 bases fit TRBD1. Germline-derived CDR1 and CDR2 are WSHSY and SAAADI. After removal of 3 bases from V and 1 base from J, the junction contained 10 bases not matched to a gene. The CDR3 is 17 amino acids. The DNA for the CDR3 is TGCGCCAGCAGTGAAGGGACAGGCAAACCTTTTAACTATGGCTACACCTTC. This translates into CASSEGTGKPFNYGYTF.

There are a few counts of this clone. V and J are TRBV7-9 and TRBJ2-7, with D perhaps TRBD1 (6 bases). The germline V gene encodes CDR1 SEHNR and CDR2 FQNEAQ (reference sequence). CDR3 length: 15 amino acids. Trimming shortened V by 4 bases and J by 0 bases, and 13 bases separated the two germline ends. CDR3 loop: CASSSMTGNSYEQYF. The CDR3 coding sequence is TGTGCCAGCAGCTCTATGACAGGTAACTCCTACGAGCAGTACTTC.